This T cell receptor beta chain is from a study of early T cells in non-severe SARS-CoV-2 infection (dated by TCRdb to about 2021). Notes on the research overall: Bulk RNA from unsorted whole blood was used for TCR sequencing, so alpha and beta chains could not be paired. Study-level results and caveats: Matching against VDJdb was skewed toward anti-spike CD8 responses, likely underestimated virus-specific expansions, and missed private and CD4 specificities.

Points on this clonotype: Its antigen is still unknown. Base-call qualities are not available, and no considerably larger clone is one nucleotide away.

This was a case-control study nested in a cohort of healthcare workers in London, UK, who had nasopharyngeal swab PCR tests and blood samples taken every week. Healthcare workers were recruited during the week of the UK lockdown, between 23 and 31 March 2020, and followed weekly for up to roughly 15 weeks. Library method: 5' RACE. Sequenced using a NextSeq 500. The TCR library protocol attached unique molecular identifiers to individual cDNA molecules to correct for sequencing error and PCR bias. Sequencing covered both TCR alpha and beta chains, and within each sample the abundances of alpha and beta sequences were tightly co-correlated. The paper's data handling went like this. Decombinator V4 was used to annotate TCR sequences for V gene, J gene and CDR3. Expanded TCRs were defined as changing significantly between any two time points under a Poisson model with p below 0.0001. TCR abundances were normalised to the total number of TCRs sequenced per sample and were expressed as counts per million. TRAV1-2 paired with TRAJ12, TRAJ20 or TRAJ33 defined MAIT TCRs, while TRAV10 paired with TRAJ18 defined iNKT TCRs. A search of VDJdb, accessed on 1 November 2021, was run for TCRs annotated to CMV, EBV and SARS-CoV-2, with TCRs annotated for multiple antigens excluded. TCRdb reran the public reads through fastp at Q25 and MiXCR, keeping productive beta chains. Merged by CDR3 protein, the rows form single entries marked with the most common genes and DNA. TCRdb, not the authors, supplied the V and J calls. A total of some 30,000 distinct CDR3 sequences appear in this sample, 3.9% of them only once. Roughly 8% of the sample comes from the top ten.

Via the germline V gene (reference sequence), CDR1 is DFQATT and CDR2 SNEGSKA. The CDR3, from cysteine to phenylalanine, totals 12 residues. The only DNA kept is the CDR3, 36 bases in frame from the first base. The germline V and J ends show losses of 5 bases and 10 bases respectively, and no gene match explains 5 bases of the junction. The source material was whole blood. Recombination linked TRBV20-1 to TRBJ2-5, with 12 bases aligning to TRBD2. This TCR was sampled from an adult who was a healthcare worker with PCR-confirmed SARS-CoV-2 infection or an uninfected control (not recorded which). The bases read TGCAGTGCTCTCCGGACTAGCGGGGACCAGTACTTC. This sequence encodes CSALRTSGDQYF.